This paragraph reports one TCR beta chain. The data originate from a study of blood T cell repertoires in COVID-19. Study-wide context: The samples span acute and convalescent COVID-19 from the United States, Italy and Spain.

Original methodology: It was from reference gene primer amplification that nucleated cell counts were estimated. Assay used: immunoSEQ multiplex PCR; TCRdb lists only in-frame clones, some missing. That table furnishes V, J and clone size, whereas the DNA furnished D and trimming. Of some 220,000 clones listed, 75% to 85% are singletons. The sample was peripheral blood. The sequence derives from a human donor in a cohort sampled during active COVID-19.

The CDR3: CASSLRTGVPNEQFF. The DNA of the CDR3 is TGTGCCAGCAGCTTGAGGACAGGGGTCCCCAATGAGCAGTTCTTC. This sequence joins TRBV5-6 and TRBJ2-1, with 9 bases that match TRBD1. V lost 1 base and J lost 6; bases outside the gene matches: 5. The CDR3 length is 15 residues. Germline values: CDR1 SGHDT, CDR2 YYEEEE.